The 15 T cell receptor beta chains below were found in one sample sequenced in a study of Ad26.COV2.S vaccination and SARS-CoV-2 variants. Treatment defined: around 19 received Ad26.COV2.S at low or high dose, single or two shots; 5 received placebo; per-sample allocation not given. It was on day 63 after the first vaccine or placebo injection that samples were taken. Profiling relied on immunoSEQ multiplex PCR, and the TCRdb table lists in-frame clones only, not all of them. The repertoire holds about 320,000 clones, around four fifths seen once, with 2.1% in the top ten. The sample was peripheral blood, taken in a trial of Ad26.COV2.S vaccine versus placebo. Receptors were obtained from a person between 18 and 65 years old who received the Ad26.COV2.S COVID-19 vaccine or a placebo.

CDR3 DNA: TGTGCCAGCGCCCAACTAGCGGGGGGACAAGAGACCCAGTACTTC. This codes for CASAQLAGGQETQYF. The rearrangement links TRBV27 to TRBJ2-5; 12 nucleotides align to TRBD2. J lost 2 bases, V lost 8 bases, and 6 bases had no gene match. In germline, CDR1 is MNHEY, CDR2 SMNVEV (reference sequence). The CDR3 has 15 amino acids.

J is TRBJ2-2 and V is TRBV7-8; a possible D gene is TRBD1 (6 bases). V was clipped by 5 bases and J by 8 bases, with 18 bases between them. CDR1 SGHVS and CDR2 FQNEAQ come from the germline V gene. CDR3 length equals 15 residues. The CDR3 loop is CASSPHRVPWGELFF. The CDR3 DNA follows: TGTGCCAGCAGCCCCCACAGGGTTCCCTGGGGGGAGCTGTTTTTT.

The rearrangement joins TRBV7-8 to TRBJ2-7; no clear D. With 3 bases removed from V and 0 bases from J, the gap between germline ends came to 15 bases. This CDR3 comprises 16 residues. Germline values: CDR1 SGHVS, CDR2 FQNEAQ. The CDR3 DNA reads TGTGCCAGCAGCTTTTATGGAACAACCGGCTCCTACGAGCAGTACTTC. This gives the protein CASSFYGTTGSYEQYF.

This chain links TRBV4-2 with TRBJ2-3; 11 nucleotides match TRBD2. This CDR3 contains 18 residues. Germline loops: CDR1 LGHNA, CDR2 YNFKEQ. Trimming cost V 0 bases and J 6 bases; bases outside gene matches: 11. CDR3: CASSQEPSGGPRRDTQYF. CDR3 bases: TGTGCCAGCAGCCAAGAGCCTAGCGGGGGGCCCAGGCGGGATACGCAGTATTTT.

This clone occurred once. CDR3 loop: CASSEGDLYEQYF. The CDR3 DNA reads TGTGCCAGCAGTGAAGGGGACCTCTACGAGCAGTACTTC. The chain links TRBV6-1 to TRBJ2-7; perhaps D is TRBD1 or TRBD2 (5 bases each). This CDR3 spans 13 amino acids. In germline, CDR1 is MNHNS, CDR2 SASEGT. With 1 base removed from V and 3 bases from J, the gap between germline ends came to 7 bases.

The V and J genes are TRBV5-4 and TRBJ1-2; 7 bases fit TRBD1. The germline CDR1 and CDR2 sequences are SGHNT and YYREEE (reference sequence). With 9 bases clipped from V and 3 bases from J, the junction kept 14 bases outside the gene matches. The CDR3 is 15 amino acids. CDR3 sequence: CATRRGGARYYGYTF. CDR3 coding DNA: TGTGCCACCCGACGAGGGGGCGCCCGTTACTATGGCTACACCTTC.

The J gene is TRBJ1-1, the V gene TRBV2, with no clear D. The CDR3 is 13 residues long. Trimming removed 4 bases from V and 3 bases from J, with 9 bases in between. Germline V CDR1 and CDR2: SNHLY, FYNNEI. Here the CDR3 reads CASSVDTHTEAFF. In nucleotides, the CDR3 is TGTGCCAGCAGTGTTGACACCCACACTGAAGCTTTCTTT.

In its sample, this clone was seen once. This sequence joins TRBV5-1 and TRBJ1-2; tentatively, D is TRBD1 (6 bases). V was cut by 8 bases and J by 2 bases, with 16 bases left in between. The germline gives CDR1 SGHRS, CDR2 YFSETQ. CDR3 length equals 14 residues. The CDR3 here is CASTRGETNYGYTF. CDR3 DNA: TGCGCCAGTACGAGGGGGGAGACGAACTATGGCTACACCTTC.

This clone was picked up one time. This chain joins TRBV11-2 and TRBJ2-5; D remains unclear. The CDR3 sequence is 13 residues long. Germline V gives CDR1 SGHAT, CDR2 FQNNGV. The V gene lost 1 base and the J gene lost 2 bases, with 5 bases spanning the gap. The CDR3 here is CASSLGVQETQYF. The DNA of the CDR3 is TGTGCCAGCAGCTTAGGGGTGCAAGAGACCCAGTACTTC.

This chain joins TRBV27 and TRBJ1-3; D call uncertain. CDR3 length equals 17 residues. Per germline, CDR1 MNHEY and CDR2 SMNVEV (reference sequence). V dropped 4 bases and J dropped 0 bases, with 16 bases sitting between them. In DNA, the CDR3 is TGTGCCAGCAGTTCCAGTTGGACGCAGAGCTCTGGAAACACCATATATTTT. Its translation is CASSSSWTQSSGNTIYF.

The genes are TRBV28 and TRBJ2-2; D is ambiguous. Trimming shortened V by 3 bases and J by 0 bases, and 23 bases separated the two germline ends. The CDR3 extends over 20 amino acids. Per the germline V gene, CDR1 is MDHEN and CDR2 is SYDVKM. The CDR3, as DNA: TGTGCCAGCAGTTTTTTCTCTTTACGGATGTCGGCAACGAACACCGGGGAGCTGTTTTTT. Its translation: CASSFFSLRMSATNTGELFF.

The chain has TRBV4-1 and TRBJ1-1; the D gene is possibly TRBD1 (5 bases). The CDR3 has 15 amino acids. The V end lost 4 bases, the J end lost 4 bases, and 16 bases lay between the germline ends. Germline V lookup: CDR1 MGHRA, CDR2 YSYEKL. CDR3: CASSLGRTVSTEAFF. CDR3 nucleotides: TGCGCCAGCAGCCTGGGACGGACGGTGAGCACTGAAGCTTTCTTT.

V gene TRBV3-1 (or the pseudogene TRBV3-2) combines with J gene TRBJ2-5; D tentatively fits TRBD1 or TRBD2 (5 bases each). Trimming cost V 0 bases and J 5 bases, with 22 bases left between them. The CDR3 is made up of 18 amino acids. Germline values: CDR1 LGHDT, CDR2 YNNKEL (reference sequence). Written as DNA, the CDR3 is TGTGCCAGCAGCCAAGAGGATGGGGCCCTTCAGCGGTGGGAGACCCAGTACTTC. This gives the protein CASSQEDGALQRWETQYF.

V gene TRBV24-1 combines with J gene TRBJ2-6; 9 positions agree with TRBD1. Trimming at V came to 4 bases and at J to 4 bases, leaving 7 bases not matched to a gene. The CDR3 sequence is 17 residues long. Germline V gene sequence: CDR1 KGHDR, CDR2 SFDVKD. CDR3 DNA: TGTGCCACCAGTGAAACAGGGGGCGCAGCCGGGGCCAACGTCCTGACTTTC. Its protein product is CATSETGGAAGANVLTF.

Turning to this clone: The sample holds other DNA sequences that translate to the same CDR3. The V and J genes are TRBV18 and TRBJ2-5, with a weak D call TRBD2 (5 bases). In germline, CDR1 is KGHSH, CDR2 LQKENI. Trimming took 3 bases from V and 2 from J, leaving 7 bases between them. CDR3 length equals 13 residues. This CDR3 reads CASSPGLQETQYF. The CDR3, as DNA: TGTGCCAGCTCACCTGGACTTCAAGAGACCCAGTACTTC.